The clone carrying this T cell receptor (beta chain) was counted only a few times. Its antigen is currently unknown. The sample originates from a study of cytomegalovirus exposure and HLA in healthy donors. Study outcomes and limitations: HLA-A and HLA-B allele assignments for most subjects were reportedly predicted accurately using TCR beta sequences. Altogether, 150 or so TCR beta chains were recorded as cytomegalovirus-associated. Rarity held for most TCR sequences, but there were some public TCRs that occurred in many donors.

The CDR3 runs 15 residues. Germline-derived CDR1 and CDR2 are LNHNV and YYDKDF (reference sequence). V shed 5 bases and J shed 2 bases, with 13 bases lying between them. The study ran its PCR with 60 Vbeta and 13 Jbeta primers. TCRdb's copy holds only in-frame clones and misses some; the assay was immunoSEQ multiplex PCR. Of over 100,000 clones detected, around 8.5% appear once; the ten largest clones hold 5.5%. V is TRBV15 and J is TRBJ1-3, with D perhaps matching TRBD1 (6 bases). Sequencing was performed on PBMCs. The sequence was obtained from a man aged 40-50 years in good health and CMV-seronegative. The DNA of the CDR3 is TGTGCCACCAGCCAAATAAGGGGGACTGGAAACACCATATATTTT. It translates to CATSQIRGTGNTIYF.